A selection of T cell receptor beta chains follows, all from one sample in a study of OX40 agonist ivuxolimab in advanced cancers. Profiled with immunoSEQ multiplex PCR; TCRdb holds only in-frame clones, not every one. The sample includes about 64,000 clones, 80% to 90% of them seen just once. Sequenced here: CD4+ or CD8+ T cells sorted from blood, sampled in a trial of the OX40 agonist ivuxolimab. Receptors were obtained from an adult with an advanced solid tumor such as melanoma, head and neck, liver or kidney cancer. The CDR3 runs from the conserved cysteine through the conserved F or W.

j_gene: TRBJ1-2; v_gene: TRBV6-6; CDR3aa: CASSSQTGYTF
j_gene: TRBJ2-1; v_gene: TRBV11-3; CDR3aa: CASSRGLAGVNEQFF
j_gene: TRBJ2-1; v_gene: TRBV11-2; CDR3aa: CASSFLWAGHEQFF
j_gene: TRBJ1-2; v_gene: TRBV28; CDR3aa: CASSSRYGYTF
j_gene: TRBJ1-4; v_gene: TRBV19; CDR3aa: CASGEQGAEKLFF
j_gene: TRBJ2-2; v_gene: TRBV6-1; CDR3aa: CASSGGHANTGELFF
j_gene: TRBJ1-2; v_gene: TRBV28; CDR3aa: CASSFGQGRVYTF
j_gene: TRBJ1-5; v_gene: TRBV2; CDR3aa: CASSYGQGNQPQHF
j_gene: TRBJ2-7; v_gene: TRBV19; CDR3aa: CASSPGTSAYEQYF
j_gene: TRBJ2-7; v_gene: TRBV6-6; CDR3aa: CASRTSGGDEQYF
j_gene: TRBJ1-2; v_gene: TRBV5-1; CDR3aa: CASGLEGGAGGYTF
j_gene: TRBJ2-5; v_gene: TRBV5-1; CDR3aa: CASSGLAGGGQETQYF
j_gene: TRBJ2-5; v_gene: TRBV2; CDR3aa: CATQQGGETQYF
j_gene: TRBJ2-1; v_gene: TRBV2; CDR3aa: CASSVGAGYYNEQFF
j_gene: TRBJ1-5; v_gene: TRBV19; CDR3aa: CASQSVTASVSNQPQHF
j_gene: TRBJ2-1; v_gene: TRBV7-2; CDR3aa: CASSQQGGPDEQFF
j_gene: TRBJ2-5; v_gene: TRBV5-1; CDR3aa: CASSPTTTQETQYF
j_gene: TRBJ1-1; v_gene: TRBV6-6; CDR3aa: CASSYTGRTEAFF
j_gene: TRBJ2-5; v_gene: TRBV6-6; CDR3aa: CAITPLGEGGETQYF
j_gene: TRBJ1-1; v_gene: TRBV19; CDR3aa: CASSIRAALNTEAFF
j_gene: TRBJ2-2; v_gene: TRBV4-3; CDR3aa: CASSQGGDSENTGELFF
j_gene: TRBJ1-5; v_gene: TRBV27; CDR3aa: CASSLSRVDQPQHF
j_gene: TRBJ2-1; v_gene: TRBV2; CDR3aa: CASSVLAGVVEQFF
j_gene: TRBJ2-1; v_gene: TRBV9; CDR3aa: CASSAGQGNEQFF
j_gene: TRBJ2-5; v_gene: TRBV27; CDR3aa: CASSSQNQETQYF
j_gene: TRBJ1-2; v_gene: TRBV28; CDR3aa: CASRSSGTVLNYGYTF
j_gene: TRBJ1-3; v_gene: TRBV29-1; CDR3aa: CSVGGQGLGNTIYF
j_gene: TRBJ2-7; v_gene: TRBV28; CDR3aa: CASSSPIISEQYF
j_gene: TRBJ2-6; v_gene: TRBV4-1; CDR3aa: CASSQVSRSSGANVLTF
j_gene: TRBJ2-3; v_gene: TRBV18; CDR3aa: CASSTGGGRRADTQYF
j_gene: TRBJ1-1; v_gene: TRBV2; CDR3aa: CASSEQPNTEAFF